Following are 8 T cell receptor beta chains from one sample sequenced in a study of blood T cell repertoires in COVID-19. Assay: immunoSEQ multiplex PCR; the TCRdb copy retains only in-frame clones and omits some. This table has 130,000 to 150,000 clones, roughly 90% appearing once. Sequenced material: PBMCs or T cells enriched from blood (not recorded which). Receptors were obtained from a woman aged 25 to 45 with acute COVID-19.

For the CDR3, the DNA is TGCAGCGTTGATTCCGGGACTACGCAGTACTTC. Translating it yields CSVDSGTTQYF. V gene TRBV29-1 combines with J gene TRBJ2-7; TRBD2 agrees at 7 bases. CDR3 length: 11 amino acids. Per the germline V gene, CDR1 is SQVTM and CDR2 is ANQGSEA. V shed 3 bases and J 9 bases; nucleotides not matched to a gene: 5.

The rearrangement joins TRBV6-5 to TRBJ1-5; 7 positions match TRBD1. V shed 6 bases and J 1 base; nucleotides not matched to a gene: 3. The CDR3 sequence is 14 residues long. Germline CDR1 reads MNHEY; CDR2 reads SVGAGI. This CDR3 is CASSRDSSNQPQHF. The DNA of the CDR3 is TGTGCCAGCAGCCGGGACAGCAGCAATCAGCCCCAGCATTTT.

The chain carries TRBV6-2 or TRBV6-3 and TRBJ1-5; the D gene is possibly TRBD1 (6 bases). Trimming removed 5 bases at V and 8 bases at J, with 22 bases between. The CDR3 is 16 residues long. The germline V gene has CDR1 MNHEY and CDR2 SVGEGT. The CDR3 DNA is TGTGCCAGCAGTGCGAGACAGGCCTTCTCTGGGGAGCCCCAGCATTTT. Residues: CASSARQAFSGEPQHF.

The rearrangement links TRBV9 to TRBJ2-1; D is unresolved. CDR1 and CDR2 (germline): SGDLS, YYNGEE. The germline V and J ends were trimmed by 4 bases and 0 bases, with 11 bases remaining between them. The CDR3 is 15 amino acids. CDR3 in amino acids: CASSKDSLSYNEQFF. The CDR3 nucleotides read TGTGCCAGCAGCAAAGACTCCCTCTCCTACAATGAGCAGTTCTTC. The full variable domain, completed using reference TRBV9 and TRBJ2-1, is DSGVTQTPKHLITATGQRVTLRCSPRSGDLSVYWYQQSLDQGLQFLIQYYNGEERAKGNILERFSAQQFPDLHSELNLSSLELGDSALYFCASSKDSLSYNEQFFGPGTRLTVL.

V gene TRBV7-2 combines with J gene TRBJ1-3; no reliable D call. Germline loops: CDR1 SGHTA, CDR2 FQGNSA. The CDR3 consists of 14 residues. Deletions cut 5 bases from V and 0 bases from J, with 8 bases between. CDR3 nucleotides: TGTGCCAGCAGCGCAGGCTTCTCTGGAAACACCATATATTTT. Translated: CASSAGFSGNTIYF.

The gene calls are TRBV19 and TRBJ1-1, with TRBD1 matching over 11 bases. Germline V gene sequence: CDR1 LNHDA, CDR2 SQIVND (reference sequence). The CDR3 contains 15 residues. After removal of 5 bases from V and 3 bases from J, the junction contained 5 bases not matched to a gene. The CDR3 bases are TGTGCCAGTAGTTCCTGGACAGGGGGCTACACTGAAGCTTTCTTT. It specifies CASSSWTGGYTEAFF.

This clone was seen once. The rearrangement joins TRBV7-9 to TRBJ2-7; a weak D match, TRBD2 (5 bases). The CDR3 consists of 12 residues. Germline V gene data show CDR1 as SEHNR and CDR2 as FQNEAQ (reference sequence). V was trimmed by 3 bases and J by 4 bases, leaving 7 bases between them. The CDR3 sequence: CASSFPGYEQYF. The CDR3 DNA is TGTGCCAGCAGCTTTCCGGGATACGAGCAGTACTTC.

This chain uses TRBV6-1 with TRBJ2-6; a weak D match, TRBD2 (6 bases). CDR3 length: 16 residues. Germline lookup yields CDR1 MNHNS and CDR2 SASEGT. Trimming left V 4 bases short and J 0 bases short, with 10 bases between. CDR3 loop: CASSVGLLSGANVLTF. The CDR3 DNA is TGTGCCAGCAGTGTGGGACTTCTCTCTGGGGCCAACGTCCTGACTTTC.